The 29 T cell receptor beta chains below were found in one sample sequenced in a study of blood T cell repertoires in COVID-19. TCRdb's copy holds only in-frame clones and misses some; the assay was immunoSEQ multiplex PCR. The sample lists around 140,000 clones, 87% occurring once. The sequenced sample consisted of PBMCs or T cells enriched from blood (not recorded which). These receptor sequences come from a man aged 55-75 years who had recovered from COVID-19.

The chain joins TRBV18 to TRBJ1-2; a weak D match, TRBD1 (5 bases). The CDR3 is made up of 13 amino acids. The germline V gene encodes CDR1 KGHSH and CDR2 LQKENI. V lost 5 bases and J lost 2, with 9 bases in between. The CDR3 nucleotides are TGTGCCAGCTCAGCGACAGACAACTATGGCTACACCTTC. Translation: CASSATDNYGYTF.

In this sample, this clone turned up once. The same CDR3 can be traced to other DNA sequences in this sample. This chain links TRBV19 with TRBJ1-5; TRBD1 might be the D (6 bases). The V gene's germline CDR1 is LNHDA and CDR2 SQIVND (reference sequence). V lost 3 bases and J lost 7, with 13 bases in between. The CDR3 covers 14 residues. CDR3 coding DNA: TGTGCCAGTAGTATCAGGGGATCTGGACAGCCCCAGCATTTT. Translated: CASSIRGSGQPQHF. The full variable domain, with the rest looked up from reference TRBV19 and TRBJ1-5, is DGGITQSPKYLFRKEGQNVTLSCEQNLNHDAMYWYRQDPGQGLRLIYYSQIVNDFQKGDIAEGYSVSREKKESFPLTVTSAQKNPTAFYLCASSIRGSGQPQHFGDGTRLSIL.

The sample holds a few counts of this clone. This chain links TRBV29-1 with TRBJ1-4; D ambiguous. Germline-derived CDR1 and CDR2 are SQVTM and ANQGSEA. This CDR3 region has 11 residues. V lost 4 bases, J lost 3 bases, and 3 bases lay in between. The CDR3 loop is CSVVSNEKLFF. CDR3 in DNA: TGCAGCGTTGTCTCTAATGAAAAACTGTTTTTT.

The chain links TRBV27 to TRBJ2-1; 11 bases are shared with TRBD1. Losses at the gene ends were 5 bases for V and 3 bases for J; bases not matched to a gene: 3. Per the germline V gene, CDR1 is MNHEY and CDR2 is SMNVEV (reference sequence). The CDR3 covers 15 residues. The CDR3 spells CASSTGTGGYNEQFF. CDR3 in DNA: TGTGCCAGCAGTACCGGGACAGGGGGCTACAATGAGCAGTTCTTC.

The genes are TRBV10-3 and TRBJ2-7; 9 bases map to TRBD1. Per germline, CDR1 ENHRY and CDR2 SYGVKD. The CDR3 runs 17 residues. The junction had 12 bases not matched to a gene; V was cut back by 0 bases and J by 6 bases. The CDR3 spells CAISESGSGTGSSEQYF. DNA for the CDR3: TGTGCCATCAGTGAGTCAGGGAGCGGGACAGGGTCTTCCGAGCAGTACTTC.

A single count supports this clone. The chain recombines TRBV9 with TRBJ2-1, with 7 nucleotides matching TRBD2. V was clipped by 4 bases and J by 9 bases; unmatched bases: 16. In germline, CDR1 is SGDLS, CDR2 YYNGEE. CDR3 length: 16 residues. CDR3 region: CASSQGIVGLEAEQFF. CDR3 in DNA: TGTGCCAGCAGCCAAGGGATCGTCGGACTAGAGGCTGAGCAGTTCTTC.

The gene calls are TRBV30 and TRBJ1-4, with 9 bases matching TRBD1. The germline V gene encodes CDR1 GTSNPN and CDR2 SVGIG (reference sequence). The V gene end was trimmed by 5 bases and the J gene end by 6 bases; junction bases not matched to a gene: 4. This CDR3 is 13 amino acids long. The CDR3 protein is CAWGGQGHEKLFF. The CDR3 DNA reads TGTGCCTGGGGGGGACAGGGTCATGAAAAACTGTTTTTT.

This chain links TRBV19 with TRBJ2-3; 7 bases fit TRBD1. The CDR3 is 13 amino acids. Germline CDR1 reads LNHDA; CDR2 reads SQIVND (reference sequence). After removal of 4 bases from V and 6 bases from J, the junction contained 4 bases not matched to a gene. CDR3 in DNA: TGTGCCAGTAGTAGGGCCAGGGGGGATACGCAGTATTTT. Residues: CASSRARGDTQYF.

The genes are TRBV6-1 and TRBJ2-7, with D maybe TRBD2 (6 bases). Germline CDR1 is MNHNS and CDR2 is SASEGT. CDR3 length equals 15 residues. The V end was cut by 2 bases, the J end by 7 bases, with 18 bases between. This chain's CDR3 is CASSEFAGRPYEQYF. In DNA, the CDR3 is TGTGCCAGCAGTGAATTCGCGGGACGGCCTTATGAGCAGTACTTC.

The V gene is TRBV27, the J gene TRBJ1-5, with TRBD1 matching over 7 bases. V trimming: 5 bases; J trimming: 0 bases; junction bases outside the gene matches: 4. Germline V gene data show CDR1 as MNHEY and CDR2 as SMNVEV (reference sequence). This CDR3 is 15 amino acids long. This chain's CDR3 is CASSTGTASNQPQHF. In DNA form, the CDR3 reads TGTGCCAGCAGTACAGGGACAGCTAGCAATCAGCCCCAGCATTTT.

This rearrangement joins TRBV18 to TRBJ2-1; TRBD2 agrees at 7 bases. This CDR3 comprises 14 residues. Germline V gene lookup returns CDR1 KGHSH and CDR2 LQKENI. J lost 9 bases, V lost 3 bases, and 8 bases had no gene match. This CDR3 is CASSPMGGLVEQFF. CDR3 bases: TGTGCCAGCTCACCCATGGGGGGGTTAGTTGAGCAGTTCTTC.

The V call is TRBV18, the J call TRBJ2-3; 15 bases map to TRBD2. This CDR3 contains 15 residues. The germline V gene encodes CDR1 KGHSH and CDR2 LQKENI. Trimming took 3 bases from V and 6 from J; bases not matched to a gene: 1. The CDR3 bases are TGTGCCAGCTCACCGGGACTAGCGGGGGGCGATACGCAGTATTTT. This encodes CASSPGLAGGDTQYF.

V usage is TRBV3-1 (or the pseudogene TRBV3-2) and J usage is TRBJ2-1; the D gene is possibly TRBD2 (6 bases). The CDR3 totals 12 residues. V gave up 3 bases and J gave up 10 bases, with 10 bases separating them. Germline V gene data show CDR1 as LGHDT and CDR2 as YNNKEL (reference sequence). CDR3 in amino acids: CASSQGLTEQFF. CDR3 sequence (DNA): TGTGCCAGCAGCCAGGGACTTACCGAGCAGTTCTTC.

The CDR3 spells CASSLEGLAGTGELFF. The CDR3 DNA is TGTGCCAGCAGTTTAGAGGGACTAGCGGGAACCGGGGAGCTGTTTTTT. This chain links TRBV27 with TRBJ2-2; 13 bases align to TRBD2. V lost 2 bases to trimming and J lost 5 bases; unmatched junction nucleotides: 2. This CDR3 region has 16 residues. Looked up from germline, CDR1 is MNHEY and CDR2 is SMNVEV (reference sequence).

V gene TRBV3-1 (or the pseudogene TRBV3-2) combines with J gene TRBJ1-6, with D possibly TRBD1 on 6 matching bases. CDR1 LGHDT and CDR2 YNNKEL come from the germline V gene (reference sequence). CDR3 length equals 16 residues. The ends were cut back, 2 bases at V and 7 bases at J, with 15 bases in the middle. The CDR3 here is CASSQLPTGLNSPLHF. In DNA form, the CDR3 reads TGTGCCAGCAGCCAACTACCAACAGGGCTAAATTCACCCCTCCACTTT.

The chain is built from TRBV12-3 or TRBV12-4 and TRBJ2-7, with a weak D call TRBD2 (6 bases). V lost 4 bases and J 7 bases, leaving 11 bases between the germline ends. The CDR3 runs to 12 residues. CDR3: CASSSTSWEQYF. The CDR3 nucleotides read TGTGCCAGCAGTTCCACTAGCTGGGAGCAGTACTTC.

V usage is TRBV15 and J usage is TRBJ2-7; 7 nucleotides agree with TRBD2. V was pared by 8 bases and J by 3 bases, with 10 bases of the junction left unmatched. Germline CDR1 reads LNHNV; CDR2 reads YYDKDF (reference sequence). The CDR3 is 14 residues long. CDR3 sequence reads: CATAGGSRYYEQYF. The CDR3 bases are TGTGCCACCGCAGGCGGGAGCAGATACTACGAGCAGTACTTC.

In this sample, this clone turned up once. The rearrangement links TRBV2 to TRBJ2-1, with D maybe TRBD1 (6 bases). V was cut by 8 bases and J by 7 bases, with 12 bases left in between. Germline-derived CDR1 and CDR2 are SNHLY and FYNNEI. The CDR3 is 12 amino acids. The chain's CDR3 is CASVPRGNEQFF. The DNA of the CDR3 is TGTGCCAGCGTCCCCAGGGGAAATGAGCAGTTCTTC.

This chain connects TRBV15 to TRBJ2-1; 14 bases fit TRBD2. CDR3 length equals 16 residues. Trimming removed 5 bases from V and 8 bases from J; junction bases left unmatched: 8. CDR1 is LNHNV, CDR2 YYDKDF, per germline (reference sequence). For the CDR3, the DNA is TGTGCCACCAGCCGAGGACTAGCGGGGGGTCGGGATGAGCAGTTCTTC. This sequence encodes CATSRGLAGGRDEQFF.

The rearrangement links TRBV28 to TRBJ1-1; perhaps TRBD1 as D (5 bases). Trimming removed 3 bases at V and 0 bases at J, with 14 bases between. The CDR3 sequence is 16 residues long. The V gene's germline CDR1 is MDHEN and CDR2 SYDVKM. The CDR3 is CASSFWGVPMNTEAFF. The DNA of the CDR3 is TGTGCCAGCAGTTTTTGGGGGGTCCCCATGAACACTGAAGCTTTCTTT.

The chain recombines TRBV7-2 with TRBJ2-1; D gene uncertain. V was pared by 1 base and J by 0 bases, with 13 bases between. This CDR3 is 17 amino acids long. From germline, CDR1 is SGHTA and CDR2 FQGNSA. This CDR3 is CASSLGISPSSYNEQFF. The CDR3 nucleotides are TGTGCCAGCAGCTTAGGGATTAGCCCTAGCTCCTACAATGAGCAGTTCTTC.

The CDR3 coding sequence is TGTGCCAGCAGTTACCGGGTTTCAACCCACTACAATGAGCAGTTCTTC. It yields the protein CASSYRVSTHYNEQFF. The chain is built from TRBV6-5 and TRBJ2-1; no reliable D call. The CDR3 loop spans 16 amino acids. The germline V gene has CDR1 MNHEY and CDR2 SVGAGI. With 2 bases removed from V and 3 bases from J, the gap between germline ends came to 14 bases.

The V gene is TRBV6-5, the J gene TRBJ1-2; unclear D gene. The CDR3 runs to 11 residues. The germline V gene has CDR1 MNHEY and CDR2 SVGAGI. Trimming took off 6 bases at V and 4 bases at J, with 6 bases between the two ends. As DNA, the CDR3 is TGTGCCAGCAGGGCCCTCTATGGCTACACCTTC. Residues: CASRALYGYTF.

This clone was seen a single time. CDR3 sequence: CASSLQRTGPYNEQFF. DNA for the CDR3: TGCGCCAGCAGTTTACAACGGACAGGACCTTACAATGAGCAGTTCTTC. The chain combines TRBV5-1 with TRBJ2-1; 7 bases match TRBD1. V lost 5 bases to trimming and J lost 4 bases; unmatched junction nucleotides: 12. In germline, CDR1 is SGHRS, CDR2 YFSETQ. CDR3 length: 16 residues.

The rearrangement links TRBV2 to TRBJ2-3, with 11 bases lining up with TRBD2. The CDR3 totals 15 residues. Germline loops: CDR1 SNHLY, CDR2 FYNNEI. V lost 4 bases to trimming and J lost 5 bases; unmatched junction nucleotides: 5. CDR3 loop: CASSGLAGPGDTQYF. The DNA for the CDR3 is TGTGCCAGCAGTGGACTAGCGGGGCCGGGAGATACGCAGTATTTT.

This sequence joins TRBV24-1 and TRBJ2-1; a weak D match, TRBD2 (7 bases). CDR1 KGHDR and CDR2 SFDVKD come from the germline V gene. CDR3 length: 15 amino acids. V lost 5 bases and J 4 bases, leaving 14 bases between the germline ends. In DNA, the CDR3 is TGTGCCACCAGTGGCGGGGGCCCGGGGTACAATGAGCAGTTCTTC. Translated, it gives CATSGGGPGYNEQFF.

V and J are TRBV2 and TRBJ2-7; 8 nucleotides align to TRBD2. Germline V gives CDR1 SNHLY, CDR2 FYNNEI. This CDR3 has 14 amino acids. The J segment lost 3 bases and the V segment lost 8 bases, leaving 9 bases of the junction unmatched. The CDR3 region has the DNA TGTGCCAGCGTGCCTGGCGGGGGGAACTACGAGCAGTACTTC. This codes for CASVPGGGNYEQYF.

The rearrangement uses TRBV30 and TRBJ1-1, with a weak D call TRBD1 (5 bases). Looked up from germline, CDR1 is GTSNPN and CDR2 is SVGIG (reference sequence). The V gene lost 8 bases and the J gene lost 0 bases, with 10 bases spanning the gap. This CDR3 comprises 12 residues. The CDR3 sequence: CALGDLNTEAFF. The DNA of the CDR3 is TGTGCCCTAGGGGATTTGAACACTGAAGCTTTCTTT.

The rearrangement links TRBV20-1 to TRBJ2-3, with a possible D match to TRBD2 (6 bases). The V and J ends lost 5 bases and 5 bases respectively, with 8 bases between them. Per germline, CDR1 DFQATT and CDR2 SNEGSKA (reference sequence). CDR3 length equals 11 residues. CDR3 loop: CSAGAGDTQYF. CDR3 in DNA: TGCAGTGCTGGAGCGGGAGATACGCAGTATTTT.